The present T cell receptor (beta chain) was sequenced within a study of cytomegalovirus exposure and HLA in healthy donors. The CDR3 loop spans 15 amino acids. Germline CDR1 SNHLY, CDR2 FYNNEI. V dropped 4 bases and J dropped 3; count of bases not matched to a gene: 7. It was with 60 Vbeta and 13 Jbeta primers that the PCR ran. Sequencing was performed with immunoSEQ multiplex PCR; in TCRdb, only in-frame clones are kept and a portion is missing. Of roughly 150,000 clones listed, around 75% were seen once; the top ten hold over 1.1%. The TCR originated in a man aged 18 to 35 in good health and CMV-seronegative. Sequences were obtained from PBMCs. This sequence joins TRBV2 and TRBJ2-7; 9 nucleotides line up with TRBD2. Here the CDR3 DNA reads TGTGCCAGCAGTGTGGTAGGTAGCGGGAGCTACGAGCAGTACTTC. This encodes CASSVVGSGSYEQYF. Variable domain in full (rest from reference TRBV2 and TRBJ2-7): EPEVTQTPSHQVTQMGQEVILRCVPISNHLYFYWYRQILGQKVEFLVSFYNNEISEKSEIFDDQFSVERPDGSNFTLKIRSTKLEDSAMYFCASSVVGSGSYEQYFGPGTRLTVT.